The source of this T cell receptor (beta chain) is a study of control samples from healthy donors and cancer patients. V lost 4 bases and J lost 3; bases outside the gene matches: 6. This CDR3 has 16 amino acids. Germline values: CDR1 SGDLS, CDR2 YYNGEE. Produced via immunoSEQ multiplex PCR; TCRdb's table is partial and in-frame only. The data show about 190,000 clones, 91% seen once. The receptor's source is a man aged 30-40 years in good health. The sequencing input was blood. J is TRBJ2-1 and V is TRBV9; the match to TRBD2 covers 11 bases. CDR3 nucleotide sequence: TGTGCCAGCAGCACAACCGGGACTAGCGGCTACAATGAGCAGTTCTTC. Its protein product is CASSTTGTSGYNEQFF.